Listed here is a single T cell receptor beta chain. Produced via immunoSEQ multiplex PCR; TCRdb's table is partial and in-frame only. The sample yields around 120,000 clones, 65% to 90% seen once. The data derive from a study of blood T cell repertoires in COVID-19. On the study more broadly: PBMCs, B-cell-depleted T cells, or T cells were the source of the cDNA or gDNA that made up the material.

Sequenced sample: PBMCs or T cells enriched from blood (not recorded which). The TCR originated in a woman between 45 and 60 years old who had recovered from COVID-19.

CDR3: CASSVVRPADTQYF. CDR3 nucleotide sequence: TGTGCCAGCAGCGTAGTCAGGCCCGCAGATACGCAGTATTTT. The V and J genes are TRBV9 and TRBJ2-3; D gene ambiguous. Trimming left V 0 bases short and J 4 bases short, with 9 bases between. CDR3 length: 14 residues. Germline lookup yields CDR1 SGDLS and CDR2 YYNGEE.